This T cell receptor (beta chain) was found in a study of response to subunit inactivated influenza vaccine. Findings and limits, study-wide: After each seasonal influenza vaccination, few new T cells are recruited, the authors suggested.

From the RT-PCR reads, TCRdb called clonotypes with MiXCR, one entry per CDR3 protein. Of hundreds of thousands of distinct CDR3 sequences listed, less than 10% are singletons. Trimming shortened V by 4 bases and J by 4 bases, and 13 bases separated the two germline ends. Germline values: CDR1 MNHNS, CDR2 SASEGT. This CDR3 spans 15 amino acids. As to this clonotype: Its antigen is unidentified.

This clonotype was sampled from a man between 50 and 70 years old who received an inactivated influenza vaccine. This sample comprised PBMCs from blood, obtained roughly 24 months after vaccination. The V call is TRBV6-1, the J call TRBJ2-2; perhaps TRBD1 as D (6 bases). CDR3 sequence (DNA): TGTGCCAGCAGTGCGACAGGCCCTGGCACCGGGGAGCTGTTTTTT. Amino acid sequence: CASSATGPGTGELFF.